This TCR beta chain was sequenced in a study of T cell repertoires in aging, cancer and after chemotherapy. Study-wide background: Repeat sampling of healthy donors over several months to years showed clear clonal overlap.

Study-wide findings and caveats: Compared with age-matched healthy donors, untreated hematological or solid cancer patients showed higher blood TCR clonality.

TRB rearrangements spanning V, D and J were amplified using mixed TRB-A/B primers. TCRdb used MiXCR to reprocess the multiplex PCR reads, holding one entry per CDR3 protein. The sample carries some 10,000 distinct CDR3 sequences, approximately 29% recorded once. Worth noting for this clonotype: Its antigen is still unknown.

The template was genomic DNA from peripheral blood, not RNA. The length of the CDR3 is 13 residues. The V end was cut by 2 bases, the J end by 5 bases, with 12 bases between. Germline loops: CDR1 DFQATT, CDR2 SNEGSKA (reference sequence). This sequence originates from a human donor in good health. The donor label of this sample is uncertain. This chain connects TRBV20-1 to TRBJ2-5, with D maybe TRBD2 (6 bases). Sequenced: blood. CDR3: CSARPTRGETQYF. The CDR3 DNA sequence: TGCAGTGCTAGACCGACCCGGGGGGAGACCCAGTACTTC.